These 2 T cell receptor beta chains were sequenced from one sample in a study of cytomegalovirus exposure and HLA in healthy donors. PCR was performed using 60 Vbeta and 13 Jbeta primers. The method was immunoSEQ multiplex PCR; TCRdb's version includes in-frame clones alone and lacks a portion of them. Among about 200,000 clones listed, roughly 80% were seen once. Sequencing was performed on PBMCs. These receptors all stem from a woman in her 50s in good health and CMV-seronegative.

The DNA for the CDR3 is TGTGCCAGTAGTATACCAACAGGGGGCAGTACCGGGGAGCTGTTTTTT. Encoded protein: CASSIPTGGSTGELFF. J is TRBJ2-2 and V is TRBV19; 9 bases are a match to TRBD1. Losses at the gene ends were 2 bases for V and 5 bases for J; bases not matched to a gene: 6. The CDR3 is 16 residues long. CDR1 and CDR2 from the germline V gene are LNHDA and SQIVND (reference sequence).

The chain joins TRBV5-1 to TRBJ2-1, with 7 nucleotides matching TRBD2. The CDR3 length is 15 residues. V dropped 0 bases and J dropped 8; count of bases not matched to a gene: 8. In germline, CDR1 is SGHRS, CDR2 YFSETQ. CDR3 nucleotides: TGCGCCAGCAGCTTGGGGGACTATGTCTTGTATGAGCAGTTCTTC. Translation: CASSLGDYVLYEQFF.